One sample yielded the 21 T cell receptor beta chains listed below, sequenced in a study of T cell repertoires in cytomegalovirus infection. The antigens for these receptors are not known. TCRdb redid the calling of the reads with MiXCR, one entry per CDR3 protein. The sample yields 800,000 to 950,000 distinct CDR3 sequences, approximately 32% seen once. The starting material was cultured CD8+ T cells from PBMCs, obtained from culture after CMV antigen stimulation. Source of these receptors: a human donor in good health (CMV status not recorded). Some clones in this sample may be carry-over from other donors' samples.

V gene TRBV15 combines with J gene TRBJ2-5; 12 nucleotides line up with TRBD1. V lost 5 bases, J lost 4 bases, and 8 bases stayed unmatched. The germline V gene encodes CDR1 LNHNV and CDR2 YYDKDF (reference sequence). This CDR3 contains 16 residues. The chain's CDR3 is CATSGKGDRGRETQYF. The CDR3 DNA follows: TGTGCCACCAGCGGGAAGGGGGACAGGGGGCGAGAGACCCAGTACTTC.

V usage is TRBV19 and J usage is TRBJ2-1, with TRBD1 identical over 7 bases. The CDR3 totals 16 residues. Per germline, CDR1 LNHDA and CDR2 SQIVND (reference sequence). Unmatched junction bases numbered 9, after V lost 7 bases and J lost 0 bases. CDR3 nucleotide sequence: TGTGCCAGTACCAGCAGGGGGAAATACTCCTACAATGAGCAGTTCTTC. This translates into CASTSRGKYSYNEQFF. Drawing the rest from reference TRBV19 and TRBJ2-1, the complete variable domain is DGGITQSPKYLFRKEGQNVTLSCEQNLNHDAMYWYRQDPGQGLRLIYYSQIVNDFQKGDIAEGYSVSREKKESFPLTVTSAQKNPTAFYLCASTSRGKYSYNEQFFGPGTRLTVL.

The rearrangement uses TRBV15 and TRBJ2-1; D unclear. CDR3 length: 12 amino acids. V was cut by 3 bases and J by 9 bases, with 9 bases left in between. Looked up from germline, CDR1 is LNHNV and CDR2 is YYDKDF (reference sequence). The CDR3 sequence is CATSSGLIEQFF. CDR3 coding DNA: TGTGCCACCAGCAGTGGTTTGATTGAGCAGTTCTTC.

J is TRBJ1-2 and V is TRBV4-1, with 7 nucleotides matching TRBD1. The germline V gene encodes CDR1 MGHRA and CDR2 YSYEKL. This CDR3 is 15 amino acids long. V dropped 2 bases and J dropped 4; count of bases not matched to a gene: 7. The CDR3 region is CASSQPRDSSYGYTF. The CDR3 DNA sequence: TGCGCCAGCAGCCAACCTAGGGACAGTTCCTATGGCTACACCTTC.

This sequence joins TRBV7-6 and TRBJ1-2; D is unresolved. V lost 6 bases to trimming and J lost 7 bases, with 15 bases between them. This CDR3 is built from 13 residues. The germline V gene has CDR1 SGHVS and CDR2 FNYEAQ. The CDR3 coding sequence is TGTGCCAGCAGGCCCACCCACGGTCCTGGCTACACCTTC. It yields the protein CASRPTHGPGYTF.

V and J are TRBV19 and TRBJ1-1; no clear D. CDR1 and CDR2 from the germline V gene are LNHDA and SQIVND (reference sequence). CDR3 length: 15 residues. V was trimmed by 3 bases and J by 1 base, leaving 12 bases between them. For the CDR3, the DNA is TGTGCCAGTAGTATTCTGGCGACACCGAACACTGAAGCTTTCTTT. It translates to CASSILATPNTEAFF.

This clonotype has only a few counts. The CDR3 sequence: CASSFDSPGGNQPQHF. The CDR3 DNA follows: TGTGCCAGCAGTTTTGACAGCCCGGGGGGCAATCAGCCCCAGCATTTT. V and J are TRBV6-5 and TRBJ1-5, with D possibly being TRBD1 (5 bases). This CDR3 contains 16 residues. Germline CDR1 and CDR2: MNHEY and SVGAGI. V was pared by 4 bases and J by 2 bases, with 15 bases between.

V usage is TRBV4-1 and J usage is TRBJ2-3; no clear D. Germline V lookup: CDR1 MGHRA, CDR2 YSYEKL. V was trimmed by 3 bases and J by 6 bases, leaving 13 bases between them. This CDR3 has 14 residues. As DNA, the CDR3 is TGCGCCAGCAGCCACGTGGGCCTCTCGGATACGCAGTATTTT. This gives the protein CASSHVGLSDTQYF.

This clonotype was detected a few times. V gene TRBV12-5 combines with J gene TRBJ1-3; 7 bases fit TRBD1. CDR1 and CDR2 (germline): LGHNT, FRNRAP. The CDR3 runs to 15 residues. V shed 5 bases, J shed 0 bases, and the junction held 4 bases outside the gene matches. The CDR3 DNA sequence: TGTGCTAGTGGTCCGACAGGGCACTCTGGAAACACCATATATTTT. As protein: CASGPTGHSGNTIYF.

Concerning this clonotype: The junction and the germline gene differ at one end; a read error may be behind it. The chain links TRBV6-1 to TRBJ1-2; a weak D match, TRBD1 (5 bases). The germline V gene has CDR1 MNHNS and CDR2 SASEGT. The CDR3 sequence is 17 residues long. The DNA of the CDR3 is TGTGCCAACAGTGAAGCGCGGGGATCACAGGCCATCTATGGCTACACCTTC. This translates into CANSEARGSQAIYGYTF.

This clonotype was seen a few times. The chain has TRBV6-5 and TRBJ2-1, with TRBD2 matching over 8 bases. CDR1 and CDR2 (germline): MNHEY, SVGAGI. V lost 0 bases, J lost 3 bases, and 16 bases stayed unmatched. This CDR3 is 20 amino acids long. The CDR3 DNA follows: TGTGCCAGCAGTTACTCGAACGCGGGGCTGTTCGCGGGGGGCTACAATGAGCAGTTCTTC. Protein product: CASSYSNAGLFAGGYNEQFF.

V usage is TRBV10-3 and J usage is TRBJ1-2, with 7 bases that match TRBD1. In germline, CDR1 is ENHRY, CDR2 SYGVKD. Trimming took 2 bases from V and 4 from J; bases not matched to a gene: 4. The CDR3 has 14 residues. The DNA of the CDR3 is TGTGCCATCAGTGAGGCAGGGGGTGGCTATGGCTACACCTTC. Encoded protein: CAISEAGGGYGYTF.

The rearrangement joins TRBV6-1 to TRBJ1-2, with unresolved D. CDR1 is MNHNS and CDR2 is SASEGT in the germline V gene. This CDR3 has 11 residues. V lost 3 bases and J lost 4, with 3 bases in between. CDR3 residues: CASSDFYGYTF. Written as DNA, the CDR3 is TGTGCCAGCAGTGATTTCTATGGCTACACCTTC.

The CDR3 bases are TGTGCCATCAGTGAGTCGAGGGCGGGGCTCTCCAGCAATCAGCCCCAGCATTTT. Its translation is CAISESRAGLSSNQPQHF. This chain uses TRBV10-3 with TRBJ1-5, with D possibly TRBD1 on 5 matching bases. The germline V gene encodes CDR1 ENHRY and CDR2 SYGVKD. This CDR3 is 18 amino acids long. The germline V and J ends were trimmed by 0 bases and 1 base, with 16 bases remaining between them.

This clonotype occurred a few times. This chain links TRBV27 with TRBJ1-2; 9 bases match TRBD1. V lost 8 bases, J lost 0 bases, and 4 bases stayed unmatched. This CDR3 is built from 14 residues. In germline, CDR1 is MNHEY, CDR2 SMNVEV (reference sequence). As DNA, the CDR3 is TGTGCCAGCGGTACAGGGGGCGCTAACTATGGCTACACCTTC. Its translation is CASGTGGANYGYTF.

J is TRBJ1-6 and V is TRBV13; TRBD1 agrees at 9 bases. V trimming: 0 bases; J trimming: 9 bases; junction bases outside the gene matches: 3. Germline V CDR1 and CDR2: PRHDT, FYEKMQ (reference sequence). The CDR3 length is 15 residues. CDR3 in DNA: TGTGCCAGCAGCTTAGGGGGGACAGGGACTTCACCCCTCCACTTT. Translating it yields CASSLGGTGTSPLHF. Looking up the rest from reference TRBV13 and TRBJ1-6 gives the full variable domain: AAGVIQSPRHLIKEKRETATLKCYPIPRHDTVYWYQQGPGQDPQFLISFYEKMQSDKGSIPDRFSAQQFSDYHSELNMSSLELGDSALYFCASSLGGTGTSPLHFGNGTRLTVT.

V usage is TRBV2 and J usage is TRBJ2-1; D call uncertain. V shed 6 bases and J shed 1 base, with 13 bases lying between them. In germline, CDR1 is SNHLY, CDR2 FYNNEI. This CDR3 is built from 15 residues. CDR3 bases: TGTGCCAGCAGCGCCCCCTGGGTGTCCTACAATGAGCAGTTCTTC. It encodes CASSAPWVSYNEQFF.

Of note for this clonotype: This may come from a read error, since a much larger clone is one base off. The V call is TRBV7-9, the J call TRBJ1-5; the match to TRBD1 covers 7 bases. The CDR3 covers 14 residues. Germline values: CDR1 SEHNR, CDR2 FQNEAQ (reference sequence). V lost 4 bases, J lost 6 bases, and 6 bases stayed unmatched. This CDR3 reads CASSWDSYSQPQHF. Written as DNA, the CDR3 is TGTGCCAGCAGCTGGGACAGTTATAGTCAGCCCCAGCATTTT.

CDR3 coding DNA: TGTGCCAGCAGCTCCCGGACAGGTAGCGAAGCTTTCTTT. Its translation is CASSSRTGSEAFF. The chain recombines TRBV7-8 with TRBJ1-1; 7 positions match TRBD1. Germline trimming cut 4 bases from V and 8 bases from J; bases unmatched to any gene: 7. Germline V gives CDR1 SGHVS, CDR2 FQNEAQ. The CDR3 loop spans 13 amino acids.

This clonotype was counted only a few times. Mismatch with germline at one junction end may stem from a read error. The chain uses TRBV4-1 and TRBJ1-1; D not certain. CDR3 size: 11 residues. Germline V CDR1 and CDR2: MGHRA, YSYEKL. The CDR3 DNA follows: TGCGCCAGCAGCCAAGGTCAGGTCCGCCTCTTT. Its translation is CASSQGQVRLF.

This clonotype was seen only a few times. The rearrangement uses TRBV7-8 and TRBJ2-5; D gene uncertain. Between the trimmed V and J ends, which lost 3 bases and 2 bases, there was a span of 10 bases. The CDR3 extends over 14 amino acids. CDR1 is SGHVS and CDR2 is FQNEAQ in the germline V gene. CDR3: CASSLGLRQETQYF. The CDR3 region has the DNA TGTGCCAGCAGCTTGGGCCTCCGTCAAGAGACCCAGTACTTC.